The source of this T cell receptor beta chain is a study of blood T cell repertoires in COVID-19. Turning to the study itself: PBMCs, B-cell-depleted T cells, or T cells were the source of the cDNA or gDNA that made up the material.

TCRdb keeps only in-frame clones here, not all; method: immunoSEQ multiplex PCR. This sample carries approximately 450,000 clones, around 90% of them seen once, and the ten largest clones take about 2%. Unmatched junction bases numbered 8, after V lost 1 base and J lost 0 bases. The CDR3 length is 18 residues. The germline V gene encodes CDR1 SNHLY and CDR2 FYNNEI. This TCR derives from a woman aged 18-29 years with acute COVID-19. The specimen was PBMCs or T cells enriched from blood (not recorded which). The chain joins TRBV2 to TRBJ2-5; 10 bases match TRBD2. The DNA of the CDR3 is TGTGCCAGCAGTGAAGGTCCCGAAAGCGGGAGGGACCAAGAGACCCAGTACTTC. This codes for CASSEGPESGRDQETQYF.